These 28 T cell receptor beta chains were all obtained from the same sample, sequenced in a study of a mutant IDH1 vaccine in newly diagnosed glioma. These receptors' antigens are unknown. As to time point: week 35, safety follow-up. Topical imiquimod accompanied each vaccine dose, which consisted of 300 ug of mutant IDH1 20-mer peptide. Only in-frame clones appear in the TCRdb table, and some are missing; sequencing was by immunoSEQ multiplex PCR. The sample has 41,000 or so clones; more than 80% are singletons. Source: PBMCs, taken from a glioma patient whose treatment included an IDH1 peptide vaccine. These TCRs come from a man in his forties with glioma.

In nucleotides, the CDR3 is TGTGCCAGCAGGGTACAGGGGGATACGCAGTATTTT. It encodes CASRVQGDTQYF. The chain recombines TRBV28 with TRBJ2-3, with 7 bases lining up with TRBD1. V dropped 6 bases and J dropped 6; count of bases not matched to a gene: 3. Germline V gene lookup returns CDR1 MDHEN and CDR2 SYDVKM. The CDR3 runs to 12 residues.

The rearrangement joins TRBV5-4 to TRBJ1-2; TRBD1 might be the D (6 bases). Trimming shortened V by 4 bases and J by 2 bases, and 18 bases separated the two germline ends. Per germline, CDR1 SGHNT and CDR2 YYREEE (reference sequence). This CDR3 comprises 16 residues. The CDR3 sequence is CASSRGRNRENYGYTF. The DNA for the CDR3 is TGTGCCAGCAGCCGAGGAAGGAACAGGGAGAACTATGGCTACACCTTC.

V gene TRBV6-6 combines with J gene TRBJ2-7; D may correspond to TRBD1 or TRBD2 (5 bases each). The germline gives CDR1 MNHNY, CDR2 SVGAGI (reference sequence). The CDR3 runs 14 residues. The ends were cut back, 2 bases at V and 0 bases at J, with 8 bases in the middle. CDR3 in DNA: TGTGCCAGCAGTTACCGGGACGGCTCCTACGAGCAGTACTTC. Amino acid sequence: CASSYRDGSYEQYF.

The genes are TRBV28 and TRBJ1-4; 9 bases fit TRBD1. Germline values: CDR1 MDHEN, CDR2 SYDVKM. V trimming: 6 bases; J trimming: 4 bases; junction bases outside the gene matches: 6. The CDR3 spans 15 residues. The CDR3 reads CASRPQGAGNEKLFF. In DNA form, the CDR3 reads TGTGCCAGCAGACCACAGGGGGCCGGTAATGAAAAACTGTTTTTT.

The chain joins TRBV19 to TRBJ2-7; D may correspond to TRBD1 or TRBD2 (7 bases each). The CDR3 is 15 residues long. V dropped 5 bases and J dropped 3 bases, with 17 bases sitting between them. The germline V gene has CDR1 LNHDA and CDR2 SQIVND (reference sequence). CDR3 residues: CASSWSRGGDYEQYF. CDR3 sequence (DNA): TGTGCCAGTAGTTGGAGCAGGGGGGGAGACTACGAGCAGTACTTC.

The rearrangement joins TRBV5-6 to TRBJ2-3; D is perhaps TRBD2 (5 bases). The germline V and J ends were trimmed by 5 bases and 3 bases, with 16 bases remaining between them. CDR1 and CDR2 (germline): SGHDT, YYEEEE. The CDR3 has 15 residues. The CDR3: CASSIIGQRTDTQYF. The DNA of the CDR3 is TGTGCCAGCAGTATTATTGGTCAGCGGACAGATACGCAGTATTTT.

This clone was observed a single time. CDR3 DNA sequence: TGTGCCAGTAGTGAATGGTGGCGGGAGGCTACCTACGAGCAGTACTTC. Amino acid sequence: CASSEWWREATYEQYF. V and J are TRBV19 and TRBJ2-7; 8 bases agree with TRBD2. The ends lost 5 bases at V and 2 bases at J; junction bases unmatched: 11. The germline gives CDR1 LNHDA, CDR2 SQIVND (reference sequence). The CDR3 contains 16 residues.

This clone was picked up one time. The chain combines TRBV7-9 with TRBJ1-2, with unresolved D. Germline assignment: CDR1 SEHNR and CDR2 FQNEAQ (reference sequence). Trimming took 5 bases from V and 4 from J, leaving 17 bases between them. The CDR3 has 15 amino acids. This CDR3 reads CASSGPDPGGYGYTF. CDR3 coding DNA: TGTGCCAGCAGCGGCCCAGATCCGGGCGGCTATGGCTACACCTTC. Full variable domain (outside the CDR3, taken from reference TRBV7-9 and TRBJ1-2): DTGVSQNPRHKITKRGQNVTFRCDPISEHNRLYWYRQTLGQGPEFLTYFQNEAQLEKSRLLSDRFSAERPKGSFSTLEIQRTEQGDSAMYLCASSGPDPGGYGYTFGSGTRLTVV.

The genes are TRBV5-1 and TRBJ1-4; 8 bases fit TRBD1. CDR1 SGHRS and CDR2 YFSETQ come from the germline V gene. The CDR3 runs to 15 residues. Losses at the gene ends were 3 bases for V and 5 bases for J; bases not matched to a gene: 6. CDR3 amino acids: CASSSADRVNEKLFF. DNA for the CDR3: TGCGCCAGCAGCTCTGCGGACAGGGTAAATGAAAAACTGTTTTTT.

The sample holds a few counts of this clone. This chain joins TRBV5-1 and TRBJ2-6; a weak D match, TRBD2 (6 bases). The CDR3 has 18 amino acids. Between the trimmed V and J ends, which lost 6 bases and 0 bases, there was a span of 19 bases. Germline V lookup: CDR1 SGHRS, CDR2 YFSETQ. The CDR3 protein is CASMVGSGLSSGANVLTF. Here the CDR3 DNA reads TGCGCCAGCATGGTCGGGAGTGGATTGAGCTCTGGGGCCAACGTCCTGACTTTC.

The chain recombines TRBV19 with TRBJ1-1; possible D gene TRBD1, 6 bases. CDR1 and CDR2 (germline): LNHDA, SQIVND (reference sequence). The CDR3 is 15 amino acids. Deletions cut 5 bases from V and 0 bases from J, with 13 bases between. The CDR3 region is CASSPSGGLNTEAFF. The DNA of the CDR3 is TGTGCCAGTAGTCCTTCGGGGGGCTTGAACACTGAAGCTTTCTTT.

This clone was counted once. The V and J genes are TRBV28 and TRBJ1-4, with a possible D match to TRBD1 (5 bases). The V gene lost 11 bases and the J gene lost 8 bases, with 21 bases spanning the gap. The CDR3 extends over 14 amino acids. Germline V gene lookup returns CDR1 MDHEN and CDR2 SYDVKM. This chain's CDR3 is CAGTASRAGEKLFF. CDR3 coding DNA: TGTGCCGGCACCGCCTCGCGGGCAGGGGAAAAACTGTTTTTT.

The chain uses TRBV30 and TRBJ2-2; no clear D gene. The V end was cut by 7 bases, the J end by 1 base, with 16 bases between. The length of the CDR3 is 15 residues. Looked up from germline, CDR1 is GTSNPN and CDR2 is SVGIG (reference sequence). DNA of the CDR3: TGTGCCTTAGAGAGTGCGGCACAGAACACCGGGGAGCTGTTTTTT. Translation gives CALESAAQNTGELFF. The complete variable domain, with remaining parts taken from reference TRBV30 and TRBJ2-2, reads SQTIHQWPATLVQPVGSPLSLECTVEGTSNPNLYWYRQAAGRGLQLLFYSVGIGQISSEVPQNLSASRPQDRQFILSSKKLLLSDSGFYLCALESAAQNTGELFFGEGSRLTVL.

About this clone: The germline gene is not matched at one end of the junction; a read error may be the cause. CDR3 coding DNA: TGTGCCAGCAGCGTAGCGGGACTAGCAAGTCTCCACTTC. This codes for CASSVAGLASLHF. The rearrangement uses TRBV9 and TRBJ2-4; 9 bases are a match to TRBD2. CDR3 length: 13 residues. Per germline, CDR1 SGDLS and CDR2 YYNGEE.

The rearrangement uses TRBV19 and TRBJ2-3, with a weak D call TRBD2 (6 bases). CDR1 and CDR2 from the germline V gene are LNHDA and SQIVND (reference sequence). The V gene lost 3 bases and the J gene lost 6 bases, with 13 bases spanning the gap. The CDR3 consists of 14 residues. The CDR3 DNA follows: TGTGCCAGTAGTATGTTCGGGAGTAAGGATACGCAGTATTTT. This gives the protein CASSMFGSKDTQYF.

The rearrangement links TRBV23-1 to TRBJ1-1, with TRBD1 identical over 7 bases. TRBV23-1 is identified as an open reading frame with a role that is uncertain. Unmatched junction bases numbered 5, after V lost 0 bases and J lost 4 bases. The CDR3 totals 15 residues. The CDR3 DNA follows: TGCGCCAGCAGTCAATCCCCAGGGGGGATCACTGAAGCTTTCTTT. Amino acids: CASSQSPGGITEAFF.

This clone showed up just a few times. The CDR3 spells CASSGGTGGGTEAFF. For the CDR3, the DNA is TGTGCCAGCAGCGGGGGGACAGGTGGAGGCACTGAAGCTTTCTTT. The V and J genes are TRBV5-6 and TRBJ1-1; 8 nucleotides match TRBD1. The CDR3 runs to 15 residues. CDR1 and CDR2 from the germline V gene are SGHDT and YYEEEE. J was trimmed by 4 bases and V by 4 bases; bases with no gene match: 9.

V usage is TRBV2 and J usage is TRBJ2-1; tentative D call: TRBD2 (6 bases). The V gene's germline CDR1 is SNHLY and CDR2 FYNNEI. V lost 4 bases and J 4 bases, leaving 11 bases between the germline ends. The length of the CDR3 is 14 residues. The DNA of the CDR3 is TGTGCCAGCAGTGGTCTAGCGAAATACAATGAGCAGTTCTTC. It codes for CASSGLAKYNEQFF.

The genes are TRBV5-6 and TRBJ2-7; D is perhaps TRBD1 (6 bases). Per the germline V gene, CDR1 is SGHDT and CDR2 is YYEEEE. The length of the CDR3 is 15 residues. The ends were cut back, 2 bases at V and 0 bases at J, with 12 bases in the middle. The CDR3 DNA is TGTGCCAGCAGCTTTGTCGGACAGAGCTCCTACGAGCAGTACTTC. Its translation is CASSFVGQSSYEQYF.

The V call is TRBV11-2, the J call TRBJ1-3; tentatively, D is TRBD1 (6 bases). In germline, CDR1 is SGHAT, CDR2 FQNNGV. The CDR3 consists of 14 residues. Trimming took 10 bases from V and 4 from J, leaving 17 bases between them. CDR3 DNA: TGTGCCACCTCCCGAGCAGGGGACGGAAACACCATATATTTT. Translated: CATSRAGDGNTIYF.

V is TRBV30 and J is TRBJ1-3; 7 nucleotides align to TRBD1. The V and J ends lost 2 bases and 3 bases, in that order; junction bases with no gene match: 4. This CDR3 has 14 residues. CDR1 is GTSNPN and CDR2 is SVGIG in the germline V gene (reference sequence). The CDR3 DNA reads as TGTGCCTGGAGTAAACAGGGGAGTGGAAACACCATATATTTT. As protein: CAWSKQGSGNTIYF.

This clone appeared a single time. The chain couples TRBV28 to TRBJ2-4, with D maybe TRBD2 (6 bases). The germline V gene encodes CDR1 MDHEN and CDR2 SYDVKM. Trimming stripped 8 bases from V and 3 bases from J, with 11 bases between. The CDR3 runs to 13 residues. The CDR3 sequence is CASDGGGKNIQYF. DNA for the CDR3: TGTGCCAGCGACGGGGGAGGCAAAAACATTCAGTACTTC. Drawing the rest from reference TRBV28 and TRBJ2-4, the complete variable domain is DVKVTQSSRYLVKRTGEKVFLECVQDMDHENMFWYRQDPGLGLRLIYFSYDVKMKEKGDIPEGYSVSREKKERFSLILESASTNQTSMYLCASDGGGKNIQYFGAGTRLSVL.

This clone turned up a few times. The gene calls are TRBV10-3 and TRBJ2-2; perhaps TRBD2 as D (5 bases). Trimming stripped 8 bases from V and 6 bases from J, with 13 bases between. This CDR3 comprises 13 residues. Germline V CDR1 and CDR2: ENHRY, SYGVKD. The CDR3: CAIRGFQAGELFF. CDR3 bases: TGTGCCATCCGGGGTTTCCAAGCCGGGGAGCTGTTTTTT.

This rearrangement joins TRBV23-1 to TRBJ1-1; no reliable D call. TRBV23-1 is classed as an ORF, of uncertain function. CDR3 length: 14 residues. V lost 6 bases and J lost 1, with 12 bases in between. Here the CDR3 DNA reads TGCGCCAGCAGCCCTCCCCGGGGGAACACTGAAGCTTTCTTT. Residues: CASSPPRGNTEAFF.

The V call is TRBV6-5, the J call TRBJ1-4, with a possible D match to TRBD1 (6 bases). The CDR3 is made up of 15 amino acids. CDR1 and CDR2 (germline): MNHEY, SVGAGI. V lost 0 bases, J lost 8 bases, and 13 bases lay in between. The CDR3 DNA is TGTGCCAGCAGTTACTCGATTTTGGGACAAGAAAAACTGTTTTTT. It encodes CASSYSILGQEKLFF.

The chain joins TRBV7-6 to TRBJ1-1; perhaps TRBD1 as D (6 bases). V lost 5 bases and J lost 7, with 17 bases in between. The CDR3 spans 14 residues. Germline-derived CDR1 and CDR2 are SGHVS and FNYEAQ. CDR3 region: CASSEKGVGREAFF. The CDR3 DNA sequence: TGTGCCAGCAGCGAAAAGGGGGTGGGACGTGAAGCTTTCTTT. Drawing the rest from reference TRBV7-6 and TRBJ1-1, the complete variable domain is GAGVSQSPRYKVTKRGQDVALRCDPISGHVSLYWYRQALGQGPEFLTYFNYEAQQDKSGLPNDRFSAERPEGSISTLTIQRTEQRDSAMYRCASSEKGVGREAFFGQGTRLTVV.

The chain links TRBV7-6 to TRBJ2-1, with TRBD1 matching 10 bases. Trimming at V came to 5 bases and at J to 0 bases, leaving 4 bases not matched to a gene. The CDR3 is 16 residues long. Germline V gene data show CDR1 as SGHVS and CDR2 as FNYEAQ. The CDR3 sequence is CASSPRTGGSYNEQFF. For the CDR3, the DNA is TGTGCCAGCAGCCCGCGGACAGGGGGCTCCTACAATGAGCAGTTCTTC.

As for this clone: One end of the junction varies from germline; a read error may be responsible. The V call is TRBV28, the J call TRBJ2-7; perhaps TRBD1 as D (6 bases). In germline, CDR1 is MDHEN, CDR2 SYDVKM. The CDR3 has 14 residues. The CDR3 coding sequence is TGTGCCAGTAGTTCCGGGACATACTCCTACGAGCAGTACTTC. It specifies CASSSGTYSYEQYF.